The T cell receptor beta chain under discussion was sequenced for a study of blood T cell repertoires in COVID-19. Study details: Spain, Italy and the United States supplied samples that represented acute and convalescent COVID-19. T cells, B-cell-depleted T cells, or PBMCs supplied cDNA or gDNA.

Looked up from germline, CDR1 is SGHVS and CDR2 is FNYEAQ. The CDR3 totals 18 residues. V lost 5 bases, J lost 5 bases, and 10 bases stayed unmatched. Original handling: Reference gene primer amplification in the assay estimated nucleated cell counts. Produced via immunoSEQ multiplex PCR; TCRdb's table is partial and in-frame only. For V, J and clone size, that table is used; D and trimming come from the DNA. The sample holds over 150,000 clones; just over 85% are singletons and the top ten take 5.5% to 7%. Input material: peripheral blood. The chain employs TRBV7-6 and TRBJ2-1; 15 bases line up with TRBD2. The TCR comes from a man aged 45 to 65 with active or convalescent COVID-19. The CDR3 nucleotides are TGTGCCAGCAGCCACCGCGGACTAGCGGGAGGGCGAAACAATGAGCAGTTCTTC. Protein product: CASSHRGLAGGRNNEQFF.